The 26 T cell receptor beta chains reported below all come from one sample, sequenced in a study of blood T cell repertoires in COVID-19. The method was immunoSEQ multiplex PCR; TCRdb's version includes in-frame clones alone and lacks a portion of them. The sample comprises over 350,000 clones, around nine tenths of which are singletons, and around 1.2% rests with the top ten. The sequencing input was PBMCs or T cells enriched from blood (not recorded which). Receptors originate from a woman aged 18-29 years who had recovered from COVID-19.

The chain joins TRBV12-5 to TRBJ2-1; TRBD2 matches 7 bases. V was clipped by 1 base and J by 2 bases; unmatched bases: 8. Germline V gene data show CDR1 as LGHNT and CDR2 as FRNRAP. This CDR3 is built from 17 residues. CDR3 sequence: CASGLGVRRGTYNEQFF. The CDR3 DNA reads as TGTGCTAGTGGTTTGGGCGTAAGGCGGGGGACCTACAATGAGCAGTTCTTC.

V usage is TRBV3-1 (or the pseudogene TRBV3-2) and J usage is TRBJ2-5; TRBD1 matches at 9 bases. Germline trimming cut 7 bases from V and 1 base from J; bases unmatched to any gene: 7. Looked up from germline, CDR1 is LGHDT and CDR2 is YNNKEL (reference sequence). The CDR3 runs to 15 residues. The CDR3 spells CASMQPGQGQETQYF. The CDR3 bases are TGTGCCAGCATGCAACCGGGACAGGGCCAAGAGACCCAGTACTTC.

The CDR3 bases are TGTGCCAGCAGCTTAGTGGGGGGGCTGGAGACCCAGTACTTC. This gives the protein CASSLVGGLETQYF. The rearrangement joins TRBV7-9 to TRBJ2-5; D possibly corresponds to TRBD2 (7 bases). Germline CDR1 reads SEHNR; CDR2 reads FQNEAQ (reference sequence). The CDR3 contains 14 residues. The V gene lost 1 base and the J gene lost 5 bases, with 11 bases spanning the gap.

The CDR3 DNA reads as TGTGCCAGCACCACAGGAGACCTTGAAGCTTTCTTT. This codes for CASTTGDLEAFF. The rearrangement uses TRBV6-5 and TRBJ1-1, with D maybe TRBD1 (5 bases). This CDR3 comprises 12 residues. The germline gives CDR1 MNHEY, CDR2 SVGAGI. V was shortened by 7 bases and J by 7 bases, with 13 bases between the two germline ends.

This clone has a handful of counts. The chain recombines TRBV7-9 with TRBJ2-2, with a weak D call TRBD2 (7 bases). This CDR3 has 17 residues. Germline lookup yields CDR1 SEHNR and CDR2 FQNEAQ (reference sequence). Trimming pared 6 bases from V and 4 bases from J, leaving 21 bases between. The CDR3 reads CASSFLAGASTTGELFF. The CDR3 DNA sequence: TGTGCCAGCAGTTTCCTTGCGGGGGCCTCGACCACCGGGGAGCTGTTTTTT.

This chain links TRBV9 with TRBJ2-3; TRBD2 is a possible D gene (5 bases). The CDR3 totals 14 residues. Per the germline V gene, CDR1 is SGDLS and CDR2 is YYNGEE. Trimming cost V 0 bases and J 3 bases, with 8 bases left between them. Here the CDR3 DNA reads TGTGCCAGCAGCGTAGCGGGGTTGACAGATACGCAGTATTTT. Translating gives CASSVAGLTDTQYF. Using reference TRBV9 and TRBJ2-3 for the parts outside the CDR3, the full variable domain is DSGVTQTPKHLITATGQRVTLRCSPRSGDLSVYWYQQSLDQGLQFLIQYYNGEERAKGNILERFSAQQFPDLHSELNLSSLELGDSALYFCASSVAGLTDTQYFGPGTRLTVL.

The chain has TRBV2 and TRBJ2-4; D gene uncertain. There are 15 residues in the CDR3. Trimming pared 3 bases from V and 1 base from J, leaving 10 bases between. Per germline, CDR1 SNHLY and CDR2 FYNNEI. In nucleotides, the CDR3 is TGTGCCAGCAGTGAGGTTTCCGGGGCCAAAAACATTCAGTACTTC. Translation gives CASSEVSGAKNIQYF.

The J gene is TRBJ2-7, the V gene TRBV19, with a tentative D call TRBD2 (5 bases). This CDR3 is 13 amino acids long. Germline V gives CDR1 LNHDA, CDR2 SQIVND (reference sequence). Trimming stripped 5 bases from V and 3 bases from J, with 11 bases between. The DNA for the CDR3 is TGTGCCAGTAGTCCGAGGGCCCACTACGAGCAGTACTTC. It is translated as CASSPRAHYEQYF. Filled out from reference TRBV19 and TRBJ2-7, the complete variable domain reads DGGITQSPKYLFRKEGQNVTLSCEQNLNHDAMYWYRQDPGQGLRLIYYSQIVNDFQKGDIAEGYSVSREKKESFPLTVTSAQKNPTAFYLCASSPRAHYEQYFGPGTRLTVT.

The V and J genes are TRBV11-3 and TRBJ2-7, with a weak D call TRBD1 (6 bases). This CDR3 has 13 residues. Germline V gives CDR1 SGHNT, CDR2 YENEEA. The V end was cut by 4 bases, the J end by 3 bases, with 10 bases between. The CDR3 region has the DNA TGTGCCAGCAGCTCGGGACACCTCTACGAGCAGTACTTC. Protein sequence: CASSSGHLYEQYF.

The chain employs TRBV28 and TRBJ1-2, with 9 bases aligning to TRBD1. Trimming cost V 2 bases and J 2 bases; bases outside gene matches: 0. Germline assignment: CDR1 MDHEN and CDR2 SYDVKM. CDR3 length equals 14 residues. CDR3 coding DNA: TGTGCCAGCAGTTTAGACAGGGGGAACTATGGCTACACCTTC. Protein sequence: CASSLDRGNYGYTF.

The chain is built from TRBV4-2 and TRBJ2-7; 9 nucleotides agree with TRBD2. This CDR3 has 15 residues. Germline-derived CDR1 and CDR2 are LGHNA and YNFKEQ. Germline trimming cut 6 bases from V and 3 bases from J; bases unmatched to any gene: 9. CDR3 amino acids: CASSPGGGALYEQYF. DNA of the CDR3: TGTGCCAGCAGTCCTGGCGGGGGGGCCCTCTACGAGCAGTACTTC.

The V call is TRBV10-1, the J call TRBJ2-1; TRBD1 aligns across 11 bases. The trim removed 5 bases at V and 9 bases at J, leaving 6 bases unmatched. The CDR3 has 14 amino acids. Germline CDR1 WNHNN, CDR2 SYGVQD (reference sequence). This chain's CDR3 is CASSLGTGGVEQFF. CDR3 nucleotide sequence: TGCGCCAGCAGTTTGGGGACAGGGGGTGTTGAGCAGTTCTTC.

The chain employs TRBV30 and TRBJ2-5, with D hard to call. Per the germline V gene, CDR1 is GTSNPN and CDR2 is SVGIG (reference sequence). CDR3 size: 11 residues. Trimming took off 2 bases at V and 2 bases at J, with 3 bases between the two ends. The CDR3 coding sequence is TGTGCCTGGAGTCCACAAGAGACCCAGTACTTC. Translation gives CAWSPQETQYF.

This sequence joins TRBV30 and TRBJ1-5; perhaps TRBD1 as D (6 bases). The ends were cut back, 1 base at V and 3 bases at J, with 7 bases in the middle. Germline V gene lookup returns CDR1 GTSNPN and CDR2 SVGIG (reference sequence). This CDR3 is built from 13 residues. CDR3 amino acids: CAWSGDINQPQHF. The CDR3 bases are TGTGCCTGGAGTGGGGACATCAATCAGCCCCAGCATTTT.

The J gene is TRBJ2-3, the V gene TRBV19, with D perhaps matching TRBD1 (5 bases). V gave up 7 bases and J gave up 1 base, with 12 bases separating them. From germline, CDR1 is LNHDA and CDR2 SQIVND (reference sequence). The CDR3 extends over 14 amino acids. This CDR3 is CASKRGRGTDTQYF. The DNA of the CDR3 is TGTGCCAGTAAAAGGGGTCGGGGCACAGATACGCAGTATTTT.

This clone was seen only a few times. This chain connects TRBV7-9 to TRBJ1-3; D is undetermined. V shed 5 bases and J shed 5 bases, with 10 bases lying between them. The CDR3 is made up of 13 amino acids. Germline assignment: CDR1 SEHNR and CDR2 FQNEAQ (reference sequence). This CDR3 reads CASSDLRRNTIYF. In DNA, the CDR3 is TGTGCCAGCAGCGATTTGAGGAGAAACACCATATATTTT.

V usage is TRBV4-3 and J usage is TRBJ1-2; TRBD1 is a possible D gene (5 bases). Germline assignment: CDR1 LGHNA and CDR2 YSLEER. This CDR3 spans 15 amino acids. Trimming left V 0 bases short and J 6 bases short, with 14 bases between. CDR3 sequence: CASSQDRAGRNGYTF. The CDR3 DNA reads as TGCGCCAGCAGCCAAGATCGGGCAGGGAGGAATGGCTACACCTTC.

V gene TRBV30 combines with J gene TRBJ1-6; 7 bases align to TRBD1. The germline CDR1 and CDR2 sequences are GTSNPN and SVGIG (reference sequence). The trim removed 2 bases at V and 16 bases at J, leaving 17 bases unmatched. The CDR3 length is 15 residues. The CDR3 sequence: CAWSRTTGPEVQLHF. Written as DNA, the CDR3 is TGTGCCTGGAGTCGGACGACAGGGCCTGAAGTCCAACTCCACTTT.

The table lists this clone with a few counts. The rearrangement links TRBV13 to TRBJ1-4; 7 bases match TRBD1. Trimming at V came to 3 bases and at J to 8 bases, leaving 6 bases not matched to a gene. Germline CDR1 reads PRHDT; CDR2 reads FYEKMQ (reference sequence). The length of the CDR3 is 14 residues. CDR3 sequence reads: CASSLKTGREKLFF. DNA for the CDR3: TGTGCCAGCAGCTTGAAGACAGGGAGGGAAAAACTGTTTTTT.

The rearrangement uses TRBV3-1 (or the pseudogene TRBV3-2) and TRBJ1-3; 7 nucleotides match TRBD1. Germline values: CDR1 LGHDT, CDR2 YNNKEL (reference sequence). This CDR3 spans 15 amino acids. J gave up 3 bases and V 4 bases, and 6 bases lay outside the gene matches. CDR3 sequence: CASSLQTGDGNTIYF. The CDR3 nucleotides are TGTGCCAGCAGCCTACAAACAGGGGATGGAAACACCATATATTTT.

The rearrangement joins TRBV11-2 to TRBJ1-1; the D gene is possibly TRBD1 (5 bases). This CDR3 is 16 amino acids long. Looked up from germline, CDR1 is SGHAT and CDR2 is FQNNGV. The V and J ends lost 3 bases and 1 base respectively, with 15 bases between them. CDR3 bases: TGTGCCAGCAGCTTCGGTAGGGCGGGGGAGAACACTGAAGCTTTCTTT. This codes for CASSFGRAGENTEAFF.

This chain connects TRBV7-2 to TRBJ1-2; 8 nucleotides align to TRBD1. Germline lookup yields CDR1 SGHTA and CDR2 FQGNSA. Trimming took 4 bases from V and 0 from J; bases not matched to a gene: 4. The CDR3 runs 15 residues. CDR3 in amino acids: CASSSQGATNYGYTF. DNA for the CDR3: TGTGCCAGCAGCTCCCAGGGGGCGACTAACTATGGCTACACCTTC.

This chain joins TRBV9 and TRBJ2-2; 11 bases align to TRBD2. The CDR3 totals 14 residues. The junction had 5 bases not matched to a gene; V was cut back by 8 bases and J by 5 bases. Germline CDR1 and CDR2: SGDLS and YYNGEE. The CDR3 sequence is CASSLAGVTGELFF. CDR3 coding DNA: TGTGCCAGTTCACTAGCGGGGGTTACCGGGGAGCTGTTTTTT. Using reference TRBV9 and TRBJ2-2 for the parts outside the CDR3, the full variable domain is DSGVTQTPKHLITATGQRVTLRCSPRSGDLSVYWYQQSLDQGLQFLIQYYNGEERAKGNILERFSAQQFPDLHSELNLSSLELGDSALYFCASSLAGVTGELFFGEGSRLTVL.

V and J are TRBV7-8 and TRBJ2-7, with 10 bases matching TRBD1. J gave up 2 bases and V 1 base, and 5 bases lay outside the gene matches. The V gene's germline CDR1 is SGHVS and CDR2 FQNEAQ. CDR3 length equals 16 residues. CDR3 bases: TGTGCCAGCAGCTTAGGGACAGGGGGAACCCCCTACGAGCAGTACTTC. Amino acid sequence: CASSLGTGGTPYEQYF.

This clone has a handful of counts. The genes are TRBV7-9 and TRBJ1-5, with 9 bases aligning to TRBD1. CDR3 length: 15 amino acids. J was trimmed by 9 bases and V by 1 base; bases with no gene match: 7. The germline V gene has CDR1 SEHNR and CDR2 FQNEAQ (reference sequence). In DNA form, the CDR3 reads TGTGCCAGCAGCTTAGGGGACAGGGCCCTTGGGCCCCAGCATTTT. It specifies CASSLGDRALGPQHF.

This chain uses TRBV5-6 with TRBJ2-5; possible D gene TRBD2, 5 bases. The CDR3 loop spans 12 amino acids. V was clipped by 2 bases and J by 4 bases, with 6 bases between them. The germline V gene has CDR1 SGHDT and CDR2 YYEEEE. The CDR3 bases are TGTGCCAGCAGCTTAGCGGTAGAGACCCAGTACTTC. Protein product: CASSLAVETQYF.